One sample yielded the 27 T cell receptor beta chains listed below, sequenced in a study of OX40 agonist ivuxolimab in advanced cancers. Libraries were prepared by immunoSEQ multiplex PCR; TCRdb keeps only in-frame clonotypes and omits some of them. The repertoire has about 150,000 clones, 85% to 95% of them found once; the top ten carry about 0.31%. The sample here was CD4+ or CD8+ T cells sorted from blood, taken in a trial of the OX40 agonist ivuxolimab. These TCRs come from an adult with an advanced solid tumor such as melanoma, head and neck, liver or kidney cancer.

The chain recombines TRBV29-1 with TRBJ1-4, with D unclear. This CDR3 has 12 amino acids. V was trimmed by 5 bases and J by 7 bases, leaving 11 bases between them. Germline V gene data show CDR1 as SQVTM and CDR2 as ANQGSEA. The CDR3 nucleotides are TGCAGCGTTTACATCATCGGTGAAAAACTGTTTTTT. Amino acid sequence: CSVYIIGEKLFF.

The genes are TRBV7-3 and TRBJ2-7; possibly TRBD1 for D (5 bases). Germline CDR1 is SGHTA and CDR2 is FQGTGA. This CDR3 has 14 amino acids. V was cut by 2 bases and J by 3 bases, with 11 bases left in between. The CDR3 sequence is CASSLWAGNYEQYF. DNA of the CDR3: TGTGCCAGCAGCTTATGGGCAGGGAACTACGAGCAGTACTTC.

The CDR3 DNA reads TGTGCCAGCAGCAGCGAGCTGTCTGGGACAGGACCCTACGAGCAGTACTTC. Its translation is CASSSELSGTGPYEQYF. This rearrangement joins TRBV7-2 to TRBJ2-7; TRBD1 aligns across 8 bases. This CDR3 contains 17 residues. V shed 5 bases and J 2 bases; nucleotides not matched to a gene: 14. CDR1 SGHTA and CDR2 FQGNSA come from the germline V gene. Full variable domain (rest looked up from reference TRBV7-2 and TRBJ2-7): GAGVSQSPSNKVTEKGKDVELRCDPISGHTALYWYRQSLGQGLEFLIYFQGNSAPDKSGLPSDRFSAERTGGSVSTLTIQRTQQEDSAVYLCASSSELSGTGPYEQYFGPGTRLTVT.

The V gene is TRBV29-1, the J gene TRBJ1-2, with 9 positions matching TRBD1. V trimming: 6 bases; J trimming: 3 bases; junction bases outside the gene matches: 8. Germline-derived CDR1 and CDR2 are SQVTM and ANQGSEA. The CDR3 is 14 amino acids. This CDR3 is CSVGRTGDYYGYTF. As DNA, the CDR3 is TGCAGCGTAGGAAGGACAGGGGACTACTATGGCTACACCTTC.

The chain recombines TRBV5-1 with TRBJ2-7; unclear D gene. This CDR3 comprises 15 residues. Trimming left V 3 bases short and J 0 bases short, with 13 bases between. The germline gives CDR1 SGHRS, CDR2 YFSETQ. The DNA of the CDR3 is TGCGCCAGCAGCTCTGGGCAGGTTTACTCCTACGAGCAGTACTTC. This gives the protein CASSSGQVYSYEQYF.

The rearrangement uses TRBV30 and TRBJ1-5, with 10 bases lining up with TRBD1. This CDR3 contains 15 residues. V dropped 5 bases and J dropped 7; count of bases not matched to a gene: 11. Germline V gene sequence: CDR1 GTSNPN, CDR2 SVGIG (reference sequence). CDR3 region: CAWDAGTGESQPQHF. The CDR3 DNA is TGTGCCTGGGACGCCGGGACAGGGGAAAGCCAGCCCCAGCATTTT. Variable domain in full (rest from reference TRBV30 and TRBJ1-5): SQTIHQWPATLVQPVGSPLSLECTVEGTSNPNLYWYRQAAGRGLQLLFYSVGIGQISSEVPQNLSASRPQDRQFILSSKKLLLSDSGFYLCAWDAGTGESQPQHFGDGTRLSIL.

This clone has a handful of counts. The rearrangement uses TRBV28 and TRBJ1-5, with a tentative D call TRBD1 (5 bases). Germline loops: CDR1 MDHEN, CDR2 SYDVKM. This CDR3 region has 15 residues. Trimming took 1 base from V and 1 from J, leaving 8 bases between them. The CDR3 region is CASSLLGGSNQPQHF. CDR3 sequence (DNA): TGTGCCAGCAGTTTATTGGGGGGGAGCAATCAGCCCCAGCATTTT.

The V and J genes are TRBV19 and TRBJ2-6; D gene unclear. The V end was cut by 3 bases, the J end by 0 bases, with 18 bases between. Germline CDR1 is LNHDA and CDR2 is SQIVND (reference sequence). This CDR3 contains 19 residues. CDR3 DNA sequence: TGTGCCAGTAGTATTTCTCGGCGGCACCTAAGCTCTGGGGCCAACGTCCTGACTTTC. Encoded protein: CASSISRRHLSSGANVLTF.

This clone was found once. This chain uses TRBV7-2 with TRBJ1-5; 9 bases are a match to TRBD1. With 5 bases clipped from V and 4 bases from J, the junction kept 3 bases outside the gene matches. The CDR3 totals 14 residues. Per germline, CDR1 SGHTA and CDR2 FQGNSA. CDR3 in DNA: TGTGCCAGCAGCCGGGACAGGGAGAATCAGCCCCAGCATTTT. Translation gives CASSRDRENQPQHF.

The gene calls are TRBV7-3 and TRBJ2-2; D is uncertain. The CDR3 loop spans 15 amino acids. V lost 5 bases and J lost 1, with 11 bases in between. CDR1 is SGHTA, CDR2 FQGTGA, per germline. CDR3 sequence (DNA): TGTGCCAGCAGCCGAGGAGCAGTGAACACCGGGGAGCTGTTTTTT. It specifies CASSRGAVNTGELFF.

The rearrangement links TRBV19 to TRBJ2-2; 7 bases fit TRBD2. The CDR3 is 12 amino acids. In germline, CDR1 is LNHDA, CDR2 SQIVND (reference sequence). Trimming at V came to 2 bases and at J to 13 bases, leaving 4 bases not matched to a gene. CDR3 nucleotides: TGTGCCAGTAGTATAACTAGCGCCGGGCTGTTTTTT. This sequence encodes CASSITSAGLFF.

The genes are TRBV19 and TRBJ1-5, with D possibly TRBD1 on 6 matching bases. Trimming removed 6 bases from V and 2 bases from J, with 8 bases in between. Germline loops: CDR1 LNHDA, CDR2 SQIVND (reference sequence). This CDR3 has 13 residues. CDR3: CASSPGGNQPQHF. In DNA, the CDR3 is TGTGCCAGTAGCCCAGGGGGCAATCAGCCCCAGCATTTT.

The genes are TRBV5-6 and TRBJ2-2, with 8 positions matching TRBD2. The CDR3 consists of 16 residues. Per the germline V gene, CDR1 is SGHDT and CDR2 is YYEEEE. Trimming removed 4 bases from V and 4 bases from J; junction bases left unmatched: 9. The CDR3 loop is CASSPRTSSLTGELFF. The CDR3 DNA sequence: TGTGCCAGCAGCCCCCGGACTAGCTCCCTCACCGGGGAGCTGTTTTTT.

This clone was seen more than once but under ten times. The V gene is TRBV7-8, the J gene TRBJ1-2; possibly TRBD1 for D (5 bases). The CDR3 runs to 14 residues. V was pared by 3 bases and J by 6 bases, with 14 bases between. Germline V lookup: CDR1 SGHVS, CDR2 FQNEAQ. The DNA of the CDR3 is TGTGCCAGCAGCTTCGCCAGGGCAGGCCATGGCTACACCTTC. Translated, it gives CASSFARAGHGYTF.

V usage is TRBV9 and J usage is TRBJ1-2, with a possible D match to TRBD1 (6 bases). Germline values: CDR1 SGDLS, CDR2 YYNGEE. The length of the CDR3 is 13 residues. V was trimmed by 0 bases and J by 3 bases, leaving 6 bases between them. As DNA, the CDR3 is TGTGCCAGCAGCGTAGGGACAGACTATGGCTACACCTTC. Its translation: CASSVGTDYGYTF.

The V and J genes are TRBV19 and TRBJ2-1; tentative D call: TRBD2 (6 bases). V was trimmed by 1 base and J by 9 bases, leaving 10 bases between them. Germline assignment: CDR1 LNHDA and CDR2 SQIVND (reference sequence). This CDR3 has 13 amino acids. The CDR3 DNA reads TGTGCCAGTAGTATAGGGGGGGAGACTGAGCAGTTCTTC. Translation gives CASSIGGETEQFF.

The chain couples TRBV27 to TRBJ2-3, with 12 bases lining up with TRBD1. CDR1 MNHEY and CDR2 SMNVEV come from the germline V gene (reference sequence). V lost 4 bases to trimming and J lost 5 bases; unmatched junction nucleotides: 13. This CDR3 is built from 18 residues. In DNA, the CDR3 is TGTGCCAGCAGTTCCACCTTCCCGGGACAGGGGGCGGGAGATACGCAGTATTTT. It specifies CASSSTFPGQGAGDTQYF.

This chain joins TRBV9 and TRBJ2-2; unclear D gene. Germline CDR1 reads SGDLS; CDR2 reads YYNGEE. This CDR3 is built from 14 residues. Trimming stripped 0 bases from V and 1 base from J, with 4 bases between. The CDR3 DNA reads TGTGCCAGCAGCGTAGTTGTGAACACCGGGGAGCTGTTTTTT. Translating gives CASSVVVNTGELFF.

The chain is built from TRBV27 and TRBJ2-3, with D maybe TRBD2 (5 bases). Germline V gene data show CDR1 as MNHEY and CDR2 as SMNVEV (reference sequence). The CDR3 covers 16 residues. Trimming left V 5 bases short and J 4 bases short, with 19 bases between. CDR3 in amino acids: CASSPRTLPEADTQYF. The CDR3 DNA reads TGTGCCAGCAGTCCAAGGACTCTCCCTGAGGCAGATACGCAGTATTTT.

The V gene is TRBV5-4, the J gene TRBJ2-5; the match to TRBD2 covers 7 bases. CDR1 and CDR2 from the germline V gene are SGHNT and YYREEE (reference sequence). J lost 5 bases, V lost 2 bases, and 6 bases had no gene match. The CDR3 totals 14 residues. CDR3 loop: CASSFWEGRETQYF. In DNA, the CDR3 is TGTGCCAGCAGCTTCTGGGAGGGTAGGGAGACCCAGTACTTC. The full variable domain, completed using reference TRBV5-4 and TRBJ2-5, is ETGVTQSPTHLIKTRGQQVTLRCSSQSGHNTVSWYQQALGQGPQFIFQYYREEENGRGNFPPRFSGLQFPNYSSELNVNALELDDSALYLCASSFWEGRETQYFGPGTRLLVL.

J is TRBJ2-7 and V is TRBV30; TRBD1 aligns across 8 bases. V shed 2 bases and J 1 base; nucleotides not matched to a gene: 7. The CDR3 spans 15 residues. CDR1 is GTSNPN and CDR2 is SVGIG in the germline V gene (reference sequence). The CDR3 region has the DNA TGTGCCTGGAGTTCTCTCAGGGGGCGATCCTACGAGCAGTACTTC. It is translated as CAWSSLRGRSYEQYF.

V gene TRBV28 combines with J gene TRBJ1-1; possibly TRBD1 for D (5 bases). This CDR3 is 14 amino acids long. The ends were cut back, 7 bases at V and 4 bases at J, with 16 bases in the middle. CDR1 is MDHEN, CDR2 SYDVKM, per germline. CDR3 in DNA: TGTGCCAGCAACACTCCGGGGGGGTCCACTGAAGCTTTCTTT. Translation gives CASNTPGGSTEAFF.

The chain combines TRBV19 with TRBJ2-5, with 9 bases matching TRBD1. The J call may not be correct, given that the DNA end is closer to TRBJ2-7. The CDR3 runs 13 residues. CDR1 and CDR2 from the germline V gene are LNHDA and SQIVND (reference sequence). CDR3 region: CATQGAGFYEQYF. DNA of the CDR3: TGTGCCACACAGGGGGCTGGATTTTACGAGCAGTACTTC.

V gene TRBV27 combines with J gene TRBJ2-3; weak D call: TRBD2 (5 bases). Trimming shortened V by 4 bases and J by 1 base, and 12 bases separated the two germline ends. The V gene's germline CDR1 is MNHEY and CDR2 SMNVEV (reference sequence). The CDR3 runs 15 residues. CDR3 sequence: CASSSPPGGTDTQYF. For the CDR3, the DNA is TGTGCCAGCAGTTCCCCTCCCGGGGGCACAGATACGCAGTATTTT.

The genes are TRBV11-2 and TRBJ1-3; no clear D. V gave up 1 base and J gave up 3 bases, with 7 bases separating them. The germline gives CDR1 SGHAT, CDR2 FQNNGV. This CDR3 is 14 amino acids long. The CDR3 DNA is TGTGCCAGCAGCTTAGTGGCGGGTGGAAACACCATATATTTT. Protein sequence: CASSLVAGGNTIYF.

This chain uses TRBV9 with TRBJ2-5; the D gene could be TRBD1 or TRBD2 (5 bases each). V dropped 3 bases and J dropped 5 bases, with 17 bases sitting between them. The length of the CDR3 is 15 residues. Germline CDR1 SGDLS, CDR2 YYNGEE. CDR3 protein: CASSAAPAREETQYF. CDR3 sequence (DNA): TGTGCCAGCAGCGCCGCGCCGGCCAGGGAGGAGACCCAGTACTTC.

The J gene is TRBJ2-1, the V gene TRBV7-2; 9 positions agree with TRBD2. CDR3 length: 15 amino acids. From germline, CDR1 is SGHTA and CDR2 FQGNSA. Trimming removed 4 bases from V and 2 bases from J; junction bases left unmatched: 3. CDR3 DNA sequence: TGTGCCAGCAGCTCGACTAGCGGTACCTACAATGAGCAGTTCTTC. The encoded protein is CASSSTSGTYNEQFF.